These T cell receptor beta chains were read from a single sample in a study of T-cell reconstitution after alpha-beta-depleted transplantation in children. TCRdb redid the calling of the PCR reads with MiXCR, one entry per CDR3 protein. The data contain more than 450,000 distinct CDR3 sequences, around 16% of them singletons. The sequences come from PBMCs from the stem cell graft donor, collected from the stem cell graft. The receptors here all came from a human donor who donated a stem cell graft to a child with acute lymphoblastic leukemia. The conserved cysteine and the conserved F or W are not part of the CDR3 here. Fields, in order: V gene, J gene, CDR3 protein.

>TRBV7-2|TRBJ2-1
ASTSLRGNEQF
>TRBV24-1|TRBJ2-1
ATRAGTSSEQF
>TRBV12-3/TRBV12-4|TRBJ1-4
ATGPRVNEKLF
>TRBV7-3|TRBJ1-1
ASSPGGRSEAF
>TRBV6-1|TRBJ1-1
ASSTRGVAEAF
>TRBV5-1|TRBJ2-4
ASSLLAGVIQDIQY
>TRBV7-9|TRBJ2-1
ASSFALAGYNEQF
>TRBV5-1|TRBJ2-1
ASSPGPNNEQF
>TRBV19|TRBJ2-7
ASSIVGDSYEQY
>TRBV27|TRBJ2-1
ASSPRGSGSDEQF
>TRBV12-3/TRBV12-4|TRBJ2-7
ASSSQGLAGDEQY
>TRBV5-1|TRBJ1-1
ASSFYTIQGAGTEAF
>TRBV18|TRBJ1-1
ASSPVGQSNTEAF
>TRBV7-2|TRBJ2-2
ASSTLQGASNTGELF
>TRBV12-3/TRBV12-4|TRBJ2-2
ASRLQGAPTTGELF
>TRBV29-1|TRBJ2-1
SGGGDFYNEQF
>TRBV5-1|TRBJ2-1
ASSPPLAKRGNEQF
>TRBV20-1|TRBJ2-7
SAISGRGALYEQY
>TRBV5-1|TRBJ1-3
ASSLARTGGGNTIY
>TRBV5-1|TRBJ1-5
ASSLGPEGNQPQH
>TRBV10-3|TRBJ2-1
AISEFSVNEQF
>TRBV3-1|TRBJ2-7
ASSTRDRDMVQY
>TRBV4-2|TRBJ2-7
ASSQDSASYEQY
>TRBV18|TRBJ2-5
ASSPYGFGETQY
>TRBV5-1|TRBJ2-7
ASSLGPSGSSYEQY
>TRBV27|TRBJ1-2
ASSLLGGEPDGYT
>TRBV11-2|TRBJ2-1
ASSLVPLAGVGNEQF
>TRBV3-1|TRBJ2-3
ALCLKVPGQSTDTQY
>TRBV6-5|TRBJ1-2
ASSSYRSNYGYT
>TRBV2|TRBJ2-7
ASSKDYTLGYEQY
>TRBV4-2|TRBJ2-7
ASSQETGTSGNWQY
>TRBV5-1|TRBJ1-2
ASSIDRGMDYGYT
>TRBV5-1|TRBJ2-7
ASSRGHIFYEQY
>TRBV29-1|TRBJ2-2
SVEWGGGTGELF
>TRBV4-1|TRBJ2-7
ASSQDSPLIYEQY
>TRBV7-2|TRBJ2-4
ASRDGKNIQY
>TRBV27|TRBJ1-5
ASSSWEGSLSNQPQH
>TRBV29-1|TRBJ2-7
SVGWRGDSYEQY
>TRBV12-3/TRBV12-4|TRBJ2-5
ASSLIGGGETQY
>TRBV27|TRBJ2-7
ASSFAGRGEQY
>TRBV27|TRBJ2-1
ASSLSALSEQF
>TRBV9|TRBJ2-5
ASSVWDSQETQY
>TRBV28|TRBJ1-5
ASKLGLAQPQH
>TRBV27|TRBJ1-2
ASSLSSGAYGYT
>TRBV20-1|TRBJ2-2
SARDLGGTGELF
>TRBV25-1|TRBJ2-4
ASSEYSVAKNIQY
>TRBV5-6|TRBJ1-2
ASSLEQPNYGYT
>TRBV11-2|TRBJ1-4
ASSRTGTTNEKLF
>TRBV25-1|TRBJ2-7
ASSARPGQGAYEQY
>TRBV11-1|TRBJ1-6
ASSYRGNNSPLH
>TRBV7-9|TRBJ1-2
ASSLKGPNSGYGYT
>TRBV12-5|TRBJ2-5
ASGLPGTSGTETQY
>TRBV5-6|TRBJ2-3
ASSPDYSTDTQY
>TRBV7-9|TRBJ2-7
ASRFSGGASYEQY
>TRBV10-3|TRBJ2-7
AISDPGLSNEQY
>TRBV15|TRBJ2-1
ATSSKMDRDGDNEQF
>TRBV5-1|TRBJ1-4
ASSLVPGEEKLF
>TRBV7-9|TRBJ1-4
ASSPQGATNEKLF
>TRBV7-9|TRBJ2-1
ASSSTTGRRNEQF